This is a list of T cell receptor beta chains from one sample in a study of shared clonotypes between healthy human individuals. Sequenced by immunoSEQ multiplex PCR; TCRdb stores in-frame clones only, minus some. The sample comprises 450,000 to 500,000 clones, approximately 81% of which are singletons, and approximately 11% rests with the top ten. Sequenced sample: PBMCs. These receptors all stem from a woman between 40 and 50 years old in good health. Some clones in this sample may be carry-over from other donors' samples. Each CDR3 is given with its conserved first and last residue. The D gene is left open where the match is weak. Rows give clone size only sometimes, using once, few, many, or a class for an expanded clone.

d_gene	len	v_gene	j_gene	abundance	CDR3nt	CDR3aa
.	14	TRBV30	TRBJ1-6	.	TGTGCCTGGGGCTCAATTGGTGTTAATGCACCCCTCCACTTT	CAWGSIGVNAPLHF
.	18	TRBV25-1	TRBJ2-5	.	TGTGCCAGCAGTGAATATACCCAACCGGGCAGCCACCAAGAGACCCAGTACTTC	CASSEYTQPGSHQETQYF
.	16	TRBV7-8	TRBJ1-1	.	TGTGCCAGCAGCCACTACAGGGCCCCGGGGAACACTGAAGCTTTCTTT	CASSHYRAPGNTEAFF
.	12	TRBV30	TRBJ1-5	.	TGTGCCTGGAGTCGGGACGGTCAGCCCCAGCATTTT	CAWSRDGQPQHF
.	13	TRBV30	TRBJ2-7	.	TGTGCCTGGAGGAGGAGAAACTCCTACGAGCAGTACTTC	CAWRRRNSYEQYF
TRBD1	13	TRBV19	TRBJ1-4	.	TGTGCCACTAACGACAGGGGAGAAGAAAAACTGTTTTTT	CATNDRGEEKLFF
TRBD1	13	TRBV7-9	TRBJ1-4	once	TGTGCCAGCAGCTTCCAGGGGGATGAAAAACTGTTTTTT	CASSFQGDEKLFF
TRBD2	16	TRBV6-5	TRBJ2-7	.	TGTGCCAGCAGTTACCGCCCTAGCGGGAGCGAGTACGAGCAGTACTTC	CASSYRPSGSEYEQYF
.	13	TRBV29-1	TRBJ2-3	.	TGCAGCGTTGAACCTAGGGGAACAGATACGCAGTATTTT	CSVEPRGTDTQYF
.	16	TRBV9	TRBJ2-5	.	TGTGCCAGCAGCGTAGCGGCGGCGGCAGATCAAGAGACCCAGTACTTC	CASSVAAAADQETQYF
.	16	TRBV28	TRBJ1-3	.	TGTGCCAGCTATCTAGGACTGTCGAGCTCTGGAAACACCATATATTTT	CASYLGLSSSGNTIYF